This record concerns one T cell receptor beta chain sequence. Its antigen is unknown. RNA extraction was followed by reverse transcription into cDNA, which acted as the sequencing template. Here immunoSEQ multiplex PCR was the method, and the copy in TCRdb shows in-frame clones only, minus some. Of about 7,400 clones detected, 60% to 65% appear once; the ten largest clones hold around 13%. The data were obtained in a study of CD8+ T cells in alopecia areata. The study's findings and limits: Tofacitinib significantly lowered scalp clonality and expanded CD8+ clones among the top 100. Researchers say the link of baseline CD8+ expansion to response remains uncertain, with one nonresponder.

Treatment here: oral pan-JAK inhibitor, 5-10 mg twice daily. As part of sample collection, lesional scalp punch biopsies and peripheral blood were taken from alopecia areata patients. Source: skin, taken at week 4, from a patient treated with tofacitinib. The TCR sequence derives from a human donor with alopecia areata.

The DNA of the CDR3 is TGCGCCAGCAGCCCTCCCGGCAGGGGATTGAGGGAAAAACTGTTTTTT. It yields the protein CASSPPGRGLREKLFF. The rearrangement uses TRBV4-1 and TRBJ1-4, with a possible D match to TRBD1 (6 bases). Trimming took off 4 bases at V and 8 bases at J, with 20 bases between the two ends. This CDR3 is built from 16 residues. Per germline, CDR1 MGHRA and CDR2 YSYEKL.